The following is a T cell receptor (beta chain) sequence with its context. This clonotype has just a few counts. Its antigen target is currently unknown. Base qualities are not provided; no much larger clone lies one nucleotide away. The data belong to a study (dated by TCRdb to the mid-2010s). For the wider study: The study examined whether tumor-infiltrating Tregs in breast cancer are drawn from blood Tregs or arise in situ by conversion from other CD4+ T cell subsets.

CD4+CD45RO+CD25- cells were isolated as memory CD4+ T cells. Tregs, naive and memory CD4+ T cells from tumor, blood and ipsilateral draining lymph nodes of 5 or 6 breast cancer patients underwent full-length TCR alpha and beta sequencing. Tumor tissue and lymph nodes obtained from ipsilateral axillary dissection were perfused with PBS, minced and then digested with collagenase I and hyaluronidase. Ficoll density gradient centrifugation was used to isolate mononuclear cells from lymph nodes or from 50 ml of peripheral blood. A purity exceeding 90% was confirmed by FACS for the sorted cell populations. Here is what the overall study found, with its caveats: The TCR alpha and beta sequences of tumor-infiltrating Tregs showed the greatest overlap with tumor naive CD4+ T cells, followed by blood naive CD4+ T cells. The TCR gene usage of tumor memory CD4+ T cells clustered together with blood and lymph node memory CD4+ cells and with lymph node naive CD4+ cells. The validation in the larger cohort was limited to a single TCR beta V-J rearrangement instead of whole repertoires.

Including the terminal cysteine and phenylalanine, the CDR3 comprises 15 residues. Only the CDR3 DNA stays, 45 bases, in frame from base 1. The germline V gene supplies CDR1 SGHRS and CDR2 YFSETQ. V loses 4 bases at its end and J loses 2 bases; junction bases beyond the gene matches: 3. Amplification of full-length TCR variable regions was done by 5' RACE PCR using constant-region reverse primers, and this step was followed by semi-nested PCR with Nested Universal Primer A. Using the ReliaPrep RNA Cell Miniprep System, total RNA was extracted, and the SMARTer RACE 5'/3' Kit was then used to reverse transcribe the RNA into 5'RACE-ready cDNA. An Illumina MiSeq was used to sequence the full-length TCR alpha and beta libraries, which had been barcoded with multiplex adaptors. The published analysis was carried out like this. For each of nine subset-tissue groups, sequencing data from the five patients were pooled, and the groups were then compared using unsupervised clustering of TCR gene usage. Repertoire similarity was calculated with the Morisita-Horn index, weighting shared sequences by their contribution to each repertoire. In TCRdb, the public reads were trimmed at Q25 with fastp and aligned with MiXCR, with productive beta chains retained. CDR3 protein duplicates are merged, each entry listing the most common genes and DNA. TCRdb, not the authors, supplied the V and J calls. The sample yields about 41,000 distinct CDR3 sequences; less than 30% were counted once. The biggest ten clones account for around 4% of the sample.

Material for sequencing was memory CD4+ T cells sorted from a lymph node. The cell subset or site label here, explained by the study, means: memory CD4+ T cells, CD4+CD45RO+CD25-. The V and J genes are TRBV5-1 and TRBJ2-7; the central 13 bases match TRBD2. This receptor was obtained from a female donor with breast cancer. The CDR3 amino acid sequence is: CASSRTSGGTYEQYF. The DNA is TGCGCCAGCAGCCGGACTAGCGGGGGAACCTACGAGCAGTACTTC.